Detailed here is one T cell receptor (beta chain). Its antigen is currently unknown. These data are taken from a study of Graves' ophthalmopathy and Graves' hyperthyroidism. Clinical symptoms and serum thyroxine were used for diagnosis; TRAb, thyroid ultrasound and orbital computed tomography were also relied on. The CDR3 length is 14 residues. The germline gives CDR1 MDHEN, CDR2 SYDVKM. Losses at the gene ends were 7 bases for V and 2 bases for J; bases not matched to a gene: 7. The study, taken as a whole, reports: Most expanded clonotypes from thyroid (those above 0.001 frequency) were also found in blood. Ophthalmopathy progression was predicted with 55% to 71% sensitivity and approximately 72% specificity.

Amplification targeted the TCR beta CDR3 regions, with RNA transcripts as the source material. First-round RT-PCR with HTBI primers preceded a second-round multiplex PCR. TCRdb analysed the multiplex PCR reads with MiXCR anew, one entry per CDR3 protein. In the table there are some 160,000 distinct CDR3 sequences, just under 40% of which are singletons. The chain uses TRBV28 and TRBJ1-2; 7 nucleotides align to TRBD1. Sequences were obtained from peripheral blood. The source of this sequence is a man aged 30 to 45 with Graves' ophthalmopathy. CDR3 residues: CASKVEGANYGYTF. CDR3 nucleotides: TGTGCCAGCAAGGTCGAGGGGGCCAACTATGGCTACACCTTC.